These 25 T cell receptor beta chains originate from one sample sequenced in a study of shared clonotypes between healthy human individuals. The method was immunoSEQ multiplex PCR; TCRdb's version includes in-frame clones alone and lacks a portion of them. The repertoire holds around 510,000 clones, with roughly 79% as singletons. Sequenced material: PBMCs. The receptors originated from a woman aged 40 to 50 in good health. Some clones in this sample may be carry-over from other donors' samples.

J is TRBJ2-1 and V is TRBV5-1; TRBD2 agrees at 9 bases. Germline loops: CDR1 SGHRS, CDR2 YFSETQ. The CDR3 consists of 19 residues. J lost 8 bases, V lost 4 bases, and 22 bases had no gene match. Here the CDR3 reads CASSPAVGLAGRNLDEQFF. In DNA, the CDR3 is TGCGCCAGCAGCCCCGCGGTTGGGCTAGCGGGGCGAAACTTAGATGAGCAGTTCTTC.

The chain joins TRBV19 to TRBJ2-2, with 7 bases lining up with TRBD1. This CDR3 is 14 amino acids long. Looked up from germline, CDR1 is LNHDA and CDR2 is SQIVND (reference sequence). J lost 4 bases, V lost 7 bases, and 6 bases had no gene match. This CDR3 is CASTLAGGTGELFF. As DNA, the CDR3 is TGTGCCAGTACCCTTGCAGGGGGCACCGGGGAGCTGTTTTTT. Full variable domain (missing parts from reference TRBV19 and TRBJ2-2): DGGITQSPKYLFRKEGQNVTLSCEQNLNHDAMYWYRQDPGQGLRLIYYSQIVNDFQKGDIAEGYSVSREKKESFPLTVTSAQKNPTAFYLCASTLAGGTGELFFGEGSRLTVL.

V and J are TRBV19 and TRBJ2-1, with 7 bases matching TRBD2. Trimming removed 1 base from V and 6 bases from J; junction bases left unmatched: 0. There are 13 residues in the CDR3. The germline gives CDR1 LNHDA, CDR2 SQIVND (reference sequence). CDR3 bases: TGTGCCAGTAGTATAGGGACTAGCAATGAGCAGTTCTTC. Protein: CASSIGTSNEQFF. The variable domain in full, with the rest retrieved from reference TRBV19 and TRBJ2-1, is DGGITQSPKYLFRKEGQNVTLSCEQNLNHDAMYWYRQDPGQGLRLIYYSQIVNDFQKGDIAEGYSVSREKKESFPLTVTSAQKNPTAFYLCASSIGTSNEQFFGPGTRLTVL.

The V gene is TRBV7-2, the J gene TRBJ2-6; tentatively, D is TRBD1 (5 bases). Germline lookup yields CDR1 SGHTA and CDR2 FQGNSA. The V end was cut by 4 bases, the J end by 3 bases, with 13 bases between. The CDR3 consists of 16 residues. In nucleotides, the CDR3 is TGTGCCAGCAGCTCCGCCCTAGGGGATGGGGCCAACGTCCTGACTTTC. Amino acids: CASSSALGDGANVLTF. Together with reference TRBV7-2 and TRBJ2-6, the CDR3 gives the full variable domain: GAGVSQSPSNKVTEKGKDVELRCDPISGHTALYWYRQSLGQGLEFLIYFQGNSAPDKSGLPSDRFSAERTGGSVSTLTIQRTQQEDSAVYLCASSSALGDGANVLTFGAGSRLTVL.

CDR3: CASSSERGSTDTQYF. CDR3 DNA: TGTGCCAGCAGCTCCGAGCGGGGAAGCACAGATACGCAGTATTTT. V gene TRBV6-1 combines with J gene TRBJ2-3, with 7 bases lining up with TRBD2. The V gene end was trimmed by 6 bases and the J gene end by 0 bases; junction bases not matched to a gene: 6. Germline lookup yields CDR1 MNHNS and CDR2 SASEGT. The CDR3 length is 15 residues.

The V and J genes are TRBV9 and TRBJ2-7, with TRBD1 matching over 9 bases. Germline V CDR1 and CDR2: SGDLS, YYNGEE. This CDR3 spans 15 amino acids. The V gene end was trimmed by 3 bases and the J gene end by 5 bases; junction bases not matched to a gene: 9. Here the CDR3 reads CASSEEGQGPDEQYF. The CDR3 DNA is TGTGCCAGCAGCGAGGAGGGACAGGGCCCCGACGAGCAGTACTTC.

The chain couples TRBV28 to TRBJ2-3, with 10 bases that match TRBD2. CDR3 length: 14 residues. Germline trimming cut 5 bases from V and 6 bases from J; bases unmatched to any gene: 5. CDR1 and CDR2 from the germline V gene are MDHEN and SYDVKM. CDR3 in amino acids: CASSPGLALDTQYF. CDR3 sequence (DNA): TGTGCCAGCAGTCCGGGACTAGCGCTTGATACGCAGTATTTT.

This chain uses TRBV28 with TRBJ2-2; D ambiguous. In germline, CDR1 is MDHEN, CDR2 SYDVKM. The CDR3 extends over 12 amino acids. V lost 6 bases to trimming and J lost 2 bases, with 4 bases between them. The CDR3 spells CASRVNTGELFF. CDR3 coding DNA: TGTGCCAGCAGGGTAAACACCGGGGAGCTGTTTTTT.

CDR3 residues: CAWSVWGSYNEQFF. CDR3 nucleotides: TGTGCCTGGAGTGTTTGGGGCTCCTACAATGAGCAGTTCTTC. The rearrangement joins TRBV30 to TRBJ2-1; no definite D call. Per germline, CDR1 GTSNPN and CDR2 SVGIG (reference sequence). The CDR3 runs 14 residues. V lost 0 bases, J lost 0 bases, and 6 bases lay in between.

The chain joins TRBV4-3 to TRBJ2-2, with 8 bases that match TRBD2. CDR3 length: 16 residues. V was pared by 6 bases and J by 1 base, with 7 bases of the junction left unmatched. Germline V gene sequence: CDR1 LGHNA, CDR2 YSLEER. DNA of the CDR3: TGCGCCAGCAGTCATTTAGCGGGAAGGAACACCGGGGAGCTGTTTTTT. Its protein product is CASSHLAGRNTGELFF.

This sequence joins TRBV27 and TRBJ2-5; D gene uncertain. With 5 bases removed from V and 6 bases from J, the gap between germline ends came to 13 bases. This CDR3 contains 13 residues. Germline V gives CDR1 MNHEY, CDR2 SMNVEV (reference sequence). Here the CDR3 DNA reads TGTGCCAGCAGTCTGTGGGTAGGGAAGACCCAGTACTTC. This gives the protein CASSLWVGKTQYF.

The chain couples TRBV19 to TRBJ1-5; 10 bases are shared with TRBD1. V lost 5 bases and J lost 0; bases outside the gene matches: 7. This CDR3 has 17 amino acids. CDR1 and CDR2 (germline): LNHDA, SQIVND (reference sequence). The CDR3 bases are TGTGCCAGTAGTCCGGGACAGGGGAAATATAGCAATCAGCCCCAGCATTTT. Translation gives CASSPGQGKYSNQPQHF. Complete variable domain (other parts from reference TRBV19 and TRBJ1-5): DGGITQSPKYLFRKEGQNVTLSCEQNLNHDAMYWYRQDPGQGLRLIYYSQIVNDFQKGDIAEGYSVSREKKESFPLTVTSAQKNPTAFYLCASSPGQGKYSNQPQHFGDGTRLSIL.

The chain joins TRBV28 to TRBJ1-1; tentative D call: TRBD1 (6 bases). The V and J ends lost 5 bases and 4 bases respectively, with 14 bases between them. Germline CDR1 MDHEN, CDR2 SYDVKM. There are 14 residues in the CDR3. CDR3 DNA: TGTGCCAGCAGTCCGCCATACAGGGTCACTGAAGCTTTCTTT. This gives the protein CASSPPYRVTEAFF.

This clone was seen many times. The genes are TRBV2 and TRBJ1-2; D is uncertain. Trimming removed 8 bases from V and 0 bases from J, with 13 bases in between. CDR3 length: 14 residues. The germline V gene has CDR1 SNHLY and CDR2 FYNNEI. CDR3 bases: TGTGCCAGCCACGACGGGTATTCTAACTATGGCTACACCTTC. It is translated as CASHDGYSNYGYTF. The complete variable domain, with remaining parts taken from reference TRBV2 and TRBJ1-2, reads EPEVTQTPSHQVTQMGQEVILRCVPISNHLYFYWYRQILGQKVEFLVSFYNNEISEKSEIFDDQFSVERPDGSNFTLKIRSTKLEDSAMYFCASHDGYSNYGYTFGSGTRLTVV.

The CDR3 here is CSVEQVNYGYTF. The CDR3 nucleotides are TGCAGCGTTGAACAGGTTAACTATGGCTACACCTTC. This chain uses TRBV29-1 with TRBJ1-2; D ambiguous. This CDR3 contains 12 residues. V lost 2 bases to trimming and J lost 1 base, with 5 bases between them. Germline loops: CDR1 SQVTM, CDR2 ANQGSEA.

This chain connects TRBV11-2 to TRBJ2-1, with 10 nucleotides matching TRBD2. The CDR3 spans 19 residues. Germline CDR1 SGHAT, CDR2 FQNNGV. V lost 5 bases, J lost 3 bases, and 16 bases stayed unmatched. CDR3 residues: CASSPLRTSGRGVYNEQFF. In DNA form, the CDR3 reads TGTGCCAGCAGCCCCCTTCGGACTAGCGGCCGTGGAGTCTACAATGAGCAGTTCTTC.

CDR3 sequence reads: CASSLVGGPSNQPQHF. The CDR3 DNA reads TGTGCCAGCAGTTTGGTTGGGGGTCCTAGCAATCAGCCCCAGCATTTT. The genes are TRBV28 and TRBJ1-5; D might be TRBD1 (5 bases). This CDR3 is built from 16 residues. With 3 bases removed from V and 0 bases from J, the gap between germline ends came to 12 bases. The germline CDR1 and CDR2 sequences are MDHEN and SYDVKM.

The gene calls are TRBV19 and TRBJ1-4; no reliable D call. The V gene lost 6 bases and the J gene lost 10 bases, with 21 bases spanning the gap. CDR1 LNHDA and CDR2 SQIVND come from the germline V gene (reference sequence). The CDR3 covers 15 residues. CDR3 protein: CASREGWDSGAKLFF. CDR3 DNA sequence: TGTGCCAGTAGGGAAGGGTGGGATTCCGGCGCAAAACTGTTTTTT.

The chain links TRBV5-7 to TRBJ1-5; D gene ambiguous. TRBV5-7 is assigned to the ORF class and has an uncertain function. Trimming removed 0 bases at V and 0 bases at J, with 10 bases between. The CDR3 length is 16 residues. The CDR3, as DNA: TGTGCCAGCAGCTTGGGTGGGCCGTATAGCAATCAGCCCCAGCATTTT. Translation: CASSLGGPYSNQPQHF.

This CDR3 reads CISSFQGSYEQYF. The CDR3 DNA follows: TGCATCAGCAGCTTTCAGGGGTCCTACGAGCAGTACTTC. This chain connects TRBV5-1 to TRBJ2-7; D might be TRBD1 (6 bases). Germline-derived CDR1 and CDR2 are SGHRS and YFSETQ. CDR3 length: 13 residues.

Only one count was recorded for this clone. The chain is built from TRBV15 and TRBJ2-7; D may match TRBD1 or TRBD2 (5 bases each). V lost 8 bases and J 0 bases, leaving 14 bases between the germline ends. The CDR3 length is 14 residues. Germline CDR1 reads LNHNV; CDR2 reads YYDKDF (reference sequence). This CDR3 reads CATRPGRSSYEQYF. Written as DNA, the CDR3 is TGTGCCACCCGCCCGGGGCGGAGCTCCTACGAGCAGTACTTC.

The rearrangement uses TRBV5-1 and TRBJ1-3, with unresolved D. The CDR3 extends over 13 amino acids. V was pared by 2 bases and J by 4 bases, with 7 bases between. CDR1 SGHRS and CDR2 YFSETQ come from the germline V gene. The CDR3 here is CASSFGIGNTIYF. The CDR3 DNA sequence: TGCGCCAGCAGCTTTGGGATAGGAAACACCATATATTTT.

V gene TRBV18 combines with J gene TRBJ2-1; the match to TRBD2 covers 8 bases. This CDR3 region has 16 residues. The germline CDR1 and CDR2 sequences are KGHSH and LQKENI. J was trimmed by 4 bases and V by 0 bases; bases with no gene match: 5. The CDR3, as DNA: TGTGCCAGCTCACCACCGTGGCGGGAGGTGTACAATGAGCAGTTCTTC. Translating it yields CASSPPWREVYNEQFF.

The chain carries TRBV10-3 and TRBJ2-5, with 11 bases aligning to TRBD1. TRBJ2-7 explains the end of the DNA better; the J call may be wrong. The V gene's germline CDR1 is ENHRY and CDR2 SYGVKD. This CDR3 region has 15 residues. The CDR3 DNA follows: TGTGCCATCAGTCTCCGGGACAGGGGGGGCTACGAGCAGTACTTC. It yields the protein CAISLRDRGGYEQYF.

In nucleotides, the CDR3 is TGCAGCGTTGCCACCAACAGGGGCGAAGTCGGAACTTTCTTT. The encoded protein is CSVATNRGEVGTFF. This chain links TRBV29-1 with TRBJ1-1; 7 bases line up with TRBD1. V lost 4 bases to trimming and J lost 12 bases; unmatched junction nucleotides: 17. Germline-derived CDR1 and CDR2 are SQVTM and ANQGSEA. The CDR3 is 14 residues long.